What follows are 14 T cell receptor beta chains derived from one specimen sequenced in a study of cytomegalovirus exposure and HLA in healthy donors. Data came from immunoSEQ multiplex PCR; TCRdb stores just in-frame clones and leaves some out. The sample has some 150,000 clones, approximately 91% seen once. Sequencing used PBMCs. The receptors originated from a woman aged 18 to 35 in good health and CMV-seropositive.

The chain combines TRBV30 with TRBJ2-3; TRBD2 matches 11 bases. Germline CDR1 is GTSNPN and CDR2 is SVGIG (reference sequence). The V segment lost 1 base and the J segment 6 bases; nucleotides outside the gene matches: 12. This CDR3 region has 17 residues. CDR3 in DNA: TGTGCCTGGAGTGACCTCTTAGCGGGAGGGCCTTTCGATACGCAGTATTTT. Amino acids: CAWSDLLAGGPFDTQYF.

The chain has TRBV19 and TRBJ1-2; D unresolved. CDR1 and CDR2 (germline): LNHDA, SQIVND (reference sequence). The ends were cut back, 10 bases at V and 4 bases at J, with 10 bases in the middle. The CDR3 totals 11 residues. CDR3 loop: CATWRGYGYTF. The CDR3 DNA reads TGTGCCACCTGGCGGGGCTATGGCTACACCTTC.

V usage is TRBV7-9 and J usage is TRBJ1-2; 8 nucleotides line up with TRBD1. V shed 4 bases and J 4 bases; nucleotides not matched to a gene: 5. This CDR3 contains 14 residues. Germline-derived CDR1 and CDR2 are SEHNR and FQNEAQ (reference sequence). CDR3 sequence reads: CASSYSGTGYGYTF. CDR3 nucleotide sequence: TGTGCCAGCAGCTACTCCGGGACAGGCTATGGCTACACCTTC.

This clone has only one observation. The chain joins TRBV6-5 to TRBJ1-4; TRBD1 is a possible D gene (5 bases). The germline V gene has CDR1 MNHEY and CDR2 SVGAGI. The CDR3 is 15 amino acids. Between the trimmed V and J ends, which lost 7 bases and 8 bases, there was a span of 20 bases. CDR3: CASTSGRGGREKLFF. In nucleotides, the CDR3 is TGTGCCAGCACCTCCGGTAGGGGCGGGAGAGAAAAACTGTTTTTT.

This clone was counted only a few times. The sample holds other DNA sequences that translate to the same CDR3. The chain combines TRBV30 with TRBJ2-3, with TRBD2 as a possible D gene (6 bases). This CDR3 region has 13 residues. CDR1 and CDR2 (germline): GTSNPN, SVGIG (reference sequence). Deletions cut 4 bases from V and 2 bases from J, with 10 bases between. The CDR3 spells CAWNRGDTDTQYF. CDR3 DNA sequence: TGTGCCTGGAATCGCGGGGACACAGATACGCAGTATTTT.

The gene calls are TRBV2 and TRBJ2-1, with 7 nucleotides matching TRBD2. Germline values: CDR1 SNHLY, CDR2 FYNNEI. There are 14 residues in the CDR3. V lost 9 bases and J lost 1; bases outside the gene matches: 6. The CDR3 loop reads CARGNSGSYNEQFF. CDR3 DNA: TGTGCCAGAGGGAATAGCGGGTCCTACAATGAGCAGTTCTTC.

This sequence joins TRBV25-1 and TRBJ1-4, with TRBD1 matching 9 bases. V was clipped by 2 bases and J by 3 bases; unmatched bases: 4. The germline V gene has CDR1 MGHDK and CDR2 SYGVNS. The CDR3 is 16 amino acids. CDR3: CASSEGGQGPNEKLFF. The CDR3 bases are TGTGCCAGCAGTGAAGGGGGACAGGGCCCTAATGAAAAACTGTTTTTT.

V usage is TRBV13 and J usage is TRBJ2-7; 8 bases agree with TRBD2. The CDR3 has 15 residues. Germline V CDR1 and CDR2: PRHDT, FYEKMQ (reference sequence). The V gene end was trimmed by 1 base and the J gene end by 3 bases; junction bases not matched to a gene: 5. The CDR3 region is CASSLEREMGYEQYF. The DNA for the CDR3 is TGTGCCAGCAGCTTAGAGCGGGAGATGGGCTACGAGCAGTACTTC.

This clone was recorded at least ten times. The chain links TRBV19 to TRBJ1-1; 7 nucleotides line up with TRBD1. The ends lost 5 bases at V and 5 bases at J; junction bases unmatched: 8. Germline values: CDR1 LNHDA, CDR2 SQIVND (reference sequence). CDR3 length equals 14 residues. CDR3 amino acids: CASSEQGYSTEAFF. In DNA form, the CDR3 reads TGTGCCAGTAGTGAACAGGGGTATAGTACTGAAGCTTTCTTT.

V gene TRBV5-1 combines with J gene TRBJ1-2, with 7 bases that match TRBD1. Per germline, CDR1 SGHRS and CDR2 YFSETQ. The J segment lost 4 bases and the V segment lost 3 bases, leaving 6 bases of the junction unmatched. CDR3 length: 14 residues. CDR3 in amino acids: CASSSDRVSYGYTF. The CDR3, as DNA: TGCGCCAGCAGCTCTGACAGGGTGAGCTATGGCTACACCTTC. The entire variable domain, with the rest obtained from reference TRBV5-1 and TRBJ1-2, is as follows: KAGVTQTPRYLIKTRGQQVTLSCSPISGHRSVSWYQQTPGQGLQFLFEYFSETQRNKGNFPGRFSGRQFSNSRSEMNVSTLELGDSALYLCASSSDRVSYGYTFGSGTRLTVV.

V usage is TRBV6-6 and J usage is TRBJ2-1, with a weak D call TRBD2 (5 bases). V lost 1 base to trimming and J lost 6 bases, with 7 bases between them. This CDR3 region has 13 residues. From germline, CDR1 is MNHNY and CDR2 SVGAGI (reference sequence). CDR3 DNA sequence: TGTGCCAGCAGTTACTATAGCGTCAATGAGCAGTTCTTC. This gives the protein CASSYYSVNEQFF.

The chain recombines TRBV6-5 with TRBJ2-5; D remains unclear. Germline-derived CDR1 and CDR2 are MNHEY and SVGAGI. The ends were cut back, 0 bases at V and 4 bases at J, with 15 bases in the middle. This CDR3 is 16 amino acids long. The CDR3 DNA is TGTGCCAGCAGTTACTCCGCGGTGCACGCCGGAGAGACCCAGTACTTC. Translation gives CASSYSAVHAGETQYF.

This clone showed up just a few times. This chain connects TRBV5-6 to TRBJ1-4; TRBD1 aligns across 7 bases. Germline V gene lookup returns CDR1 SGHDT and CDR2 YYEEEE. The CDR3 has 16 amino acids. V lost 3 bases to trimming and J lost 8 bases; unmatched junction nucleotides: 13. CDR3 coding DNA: TGTGCCAGCAGCTCACGGACAGGATCTGCAGGGGAAAAACTGTTTTTT. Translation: CASSSRTGSAGEKLFF. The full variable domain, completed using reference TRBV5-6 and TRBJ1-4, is DAGVTQSPTHLIKTRGQQVTLRCSPKSGHDTVSWYQQALGQGPQFIFQYYEEEERQRGNFPDRFSGHQFPNYSSELNVNALLLGDSALYLCASSSRTGSAGEKLFFGSGTQLSVL.

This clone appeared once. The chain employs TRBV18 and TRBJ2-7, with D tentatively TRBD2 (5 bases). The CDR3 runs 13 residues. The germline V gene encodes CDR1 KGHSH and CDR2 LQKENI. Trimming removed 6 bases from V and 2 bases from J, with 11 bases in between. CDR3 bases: TGTGCCAGCTCGGACTCGTCAACCTACGAGCAGTACTTC. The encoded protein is CASSDSSTYEQYF.